Listed here is a single T cell receptor beta chain. Its antigen remains unidentified. No base quality information exists; no much larger clone differs at one position. In light of the paper, this sample's time point label describes: peripheral blood 12 weeks after first pembrolizumab dose. For every enrolled patient, mismatch repair deficiency was confirmed by either polymerase chain reaction or immunohistochemistry. TCR sequencing was carried out for a few patients who responded to pembrolizumab therapy. The phase II trial prospectively tested pembrolizumab PD-1 blockade in advanced mismatch repair-deficient cancers regardless of tissue of origin. Peripheral blood T cell samples were serially collected before and at multiple times after PD-1 blockade was started. Blood sampling times were reported as weeks after the first pembrolizumab dose. The junction shows trimming of 5 bases on V and 0 bases on J, plus 19 bases between the germline ends. Via the germline V gene, CDR1 is LGHNA and CDR2 YNFKEQ. Reading from cysteine to phenylalanine, the CDR3 counts 17 amino acids. This entry keeps only the CDR3 DNA: 51 bases, framed from base 1.

The record originates from a study of PD-1 blockade in mismatch repair-deficient tumors (dated by TCRdb to about 2017). Regarding the research as a whole: Between late 2013 and September 2016, the trial enrolled about 93 consecutive patients with more than 10 mismatch repair-deficient cancer types, every one of whom had been previously treated and was progressing. Deep sequencing of TCR CDR3 regions was used to track tumor-associated T cell clones in peripheral blood of patients responding to PD-1 blockade.

The method behind the library was the immunoSEQ multiplex PCR assay. Here the immuneACCESS table is served through TCRdb, limited to in-frame sequences with V and J called. Missing clones are a known gap in these copies; in checked studies unresolved V genes cover under half, and the rest lacks a known reason. The sample records about 84,000 clones, 65% to 85% of which are singletons. Roughly 2.5% of the sample is taken by the ten largest. Overall results and qualifications from the work: After pembrolizumab, tumor-resident clones, which were often undetectable in blood before treatment, expanded rapidly and then contracted, generally ahead of radiologic responses.

The TCR comes from an adult with mismatch repair-deficient cancer. The sequence joins TRBV4-2 to TRBJ1-2; TRBD1 is possibly the D segment (5 matching bases). Source: peripheral blood, taken 12 weeks after starting pembrolizumab. The nucleotide sequence is TGTGCCAGCAGCTCCCGGGGAAGTCGGGGGGCTAACTATGGCTACACCTTC. Its translation is CASSSRGSRGANYGYTF.